This entry lists 32 T cell receptor beta chains sequenced from one sample in a study of cytomegalovirus exposure and HLA in healthy donors (dated by TCRdb to the late 2010s). Library construction relied on the immunoSEQ multiplex PCR assay. For the multiplex PCR, a mixture combining 60 forward primers for TCR Vbeta segments and 13 reverse primers for TCR Jbeta segments was used. TCRdb limited this immuneACCESS table to in-frame rearrangements with V and J called. A share of clones is missing; checked studies link under half to unresolved V genes, and the rest is unexplained. This sample has 120,000 or so clones in its table, and roughly 83% of those were observed once. The top ten constitute roughly 2% of the sample. Material: PBMCs. These receptors came from a young man in good health and CMV-seronegative.

V gene TRBV29-1 combines with J gene TRBJ2-5, with D possibly matching TRBD2 (5 bases). Germline assignment: CDR1 SQVTM and CDR2 ANQGSEA. This CDR3 comprises 14 residues. The V and J ends lost 2 bases and 2 bases respectively, with 12 bases between them. DNA for the CDR3: TGCAGCGTTGAATCGGGGAACCTTCAAGAGACCCAGTACTTC. Translation: CSVESGNLQETQYF.

The V and J genes are TRBV28 and TRBJ1-5; possible D gene TRBD1, 5 bases. There are 17 residues in the CDR3. CDR1 and CDR2 (germline): MDHEN, SYDVKM. V shed 4 bases and J shed 0 bases, with 16 bases lying between them. This CDR3 reads CASSSPRQGGSNQPQHF. CDR3 DNA sequence: TGTGCCAGCAGTTCCCCGAGGCAGGGCGGTAGCAATCAGCCCCAGCATTTT.

The sample holds a few counts of this clone. The rearrangement links TRBV6-6 to TRBJ1-1; possibly TRBD1 for D (6 bases). The CDR3 loop spans 15 amino acids. Looked up from germline, CDR1 is MNHNY and CDR2 is SVGAGI (reference sequence). V was cut by 5 bases and J by 2 bases, with 15 bases left in between. The CDR3 here is CASSIRSTGNTEAFF. The CDR3 bases are TGTGCCAGCAGTATCCGGTCGACAGGCAACACTGAAGCTTTCTTT.

The chain couples TRBV21-1 to TRBJ2-7; the table's D call, TRBD2, was not checked against the DNA. TRBV21-1 is listed as a pseudogene. This CDR3 comprises 14 residues. The CDR3 loop reads CASSKGLILYEQYF. In DNA, the CDR3 is TGTGCCAGCAGCAAGGGACTCATCCTCTACGAGCAGTACTTC.

CDR3 coding DNA: TGTGCCAGCAGTTCAGGGTTCTCCCCTGAAGCTTTCTTT. As protein: CASSSGFSPEAFF. This rearrangement joins TRBV28 to TRBJ1-1, with D perhaps matching TRBD1 (5 bases). Germline V lookup: CDR1 MDHEN, CDR2 SYDVKM. V lost 4 bases to trimming and J lost 6 bases, with 12 bases between them. CDR3 length: 13 amino acids. Complete variable domain (other parts from reference TRBV28 and TRBJ1-1): DVKVTQSSRYLVKRTGEKVFLECVQDMDHENMFWYRQDPGLGLRLIYFSYDVKMKEKGDIPEGYSVSREKKERFSLILESASTNQTSMYLCASSSGFSPEAFFGQGTRLTVV.

V usage is TRBV12-5 and J usage is TRBJ2-7, with 7 bases lining up with TRBD2. The CDR3 spans 13 residues. Trimming cost V 3 bases and J 6 bases; bases outside gene matches: 5. Germline V lookup: CDR1 LGHNT, CDR2 FRNRAP. CDR3 loop: CASGLGRECEQYV. The CDR3 DNA is TGTGCTAGTGGTTTAGGGCGGGAGTGCGAGCAGTACGTC.

The chain has TRBV2 and TRBJ1-5, with TRBD1 as a possible D gene (5 bases). In germline, CDR1 is SNHLY, CDR2 FYNNEI. The CDR3 runs 14 residues. The V end lost 8 bases, the J end lost 5 bases, and 16 bases lay between the germline ends. CDR3 nucleotide sequence: TGTGCCAGCCGGGCGGGGGTCTTTGATCAGCCCCAGCATTTT. Amino acids: CASRAGVFDQPQHF.

The chain is built from TRBV9 and TRBJ1-2, with a weak D call TRBD1 (6 bases). The CDR3 covers 15 residues. The V and J ends lost 3 bases and 2 bases respectively, with 14 bases between them. Germline V gene data show CDR1 as SGDLS and CDR2 as YYNGEE. The CDR3 DNA reads as TGTGCCAGCAGCGCCACGAATCAGGGGAACTATGGCTACACCTTC. Translation gives CASSATNQGNYGYTF.

The gene calls are TRBV5-6 and TRBJ2-5; 8 bases are shared with TRBD1. The V segment lost 0 bases and the J segment 5 bases; nucleotides outside the gene matches: 0. The germline CDR1 and CDR2 sequences are SGHDT and YYEEEE. This CDR3 has 13 residues. The CDR3 loop reads CASSLDRGETQYF. The CDR3 nucleotides read TGTGCCAGCAGCTTGGACAGGGGGGAGACCCAGTACTTC.

V is TRBV5-4 and J is TRBJ2-5; TRBD2 might be the D (5 bases). Germline V CDR1 and CDR2: SGHNT, YYREEE (reference sequence). The CDR3 extends over 15 amino acids. Trimming left V 0 bases short and J 1 base short, with 10 bases between. CDR3 region: CASSLGSGLQETQYF. CDR3 in DNA: TGTGCCAGCAGCTTGGGGAGCGGTCTCCAAGAGACCCAGTACTTC.

The rearrangement links TRBV5-1 to TRBJ2-1; 9 bases are shared with TRBD2. The V and J ends lost 3 bases and 5 bases, in that order; junction bases with no gene match: 3. CDR3 size: 14 residues. The V gene's germline CDR1 is SGHRS and CDR2 YFSETQ. CDR3: CASSSSSGNNEQFF. The CDR3 nucleotides read TGCGCCAGCAGCTCCTCTAGCGGGAACAATGAGCAGTTCTTC.

This clone has only a few counts. The J gene is TRBJ2-6, the V gene TRBV30; TRBD1 might be the D (6 bases). The germline V and J ends were trimmed by 3 bases and 0 bases, with 21 bases remaining between them. The CDR3 has 19 amino acids. Germline-derived CDR1 and CDR2 are GTSNPN and SVGIG (reference sequence). CDR3 nucleotides: TGTGCCTGGAGGTCAACCTGGACAGACCCCATCTCTGGGGCCAACGTCCTGACTTTC. It is translated as CAWRSTWTDPISGANVLTF.

The chain recombines TRBV28 with TRBJ2-7; maybe TRBD2 (5 bases). Germline V gene sequence: CDR1 MDHEN, CDR2 SYDVKM. The CDR3 runs 16 residues. Trimming stripped 4 bases from V and 2 bases from J, with 18 bases between. CDR3 nucleotide sequence: TGTGCCAGCAGTTCCTCCGGGATGCCTTCGACCTACGAGCAGTACTTC. Encoded protein: CASSSSGMPSTYEQYF.

V is TRBV6-1 and J is TRBJ2-5, with 13 bases aligning to TRBD2. Germline assignment: CDR1 MNHNS and CDR2 SASEGT. The CDR3 has 14 amino acids. The trim removed 8 bases at V and 4 bases at J, leaving 4 bases unmatched. In DNA form, the CDR3 reads TGTGCCAGCGGGACTAGCGGGACCGTAGAGACCCAGTACTTC. Its translation: CASGTSGTVETQYF.

This chain joins TRBV30 and TRBJ2-2; D unresolved. Germline lookup yields CDR1 GTSNPN and CDR2 SVGIG (reference sequence). CDR3 length: 13 residues. Trimming left V 3 bases short and J 7 bases short, with 12 bases between. The CDR3 here is CAWSLKPVGELFF. In DNA form, the CDR3 reads TGTGCCTGGAGCCTGAAACCAGTCGGGGAGCTGTTTTTT.

The genes are TRBV4-3 and TRBJ2-7; maybe TRBD1 (5 bases). This CDR3 region has 14 residues. V was pared by 0 bases and J by 1 base, with 7 bases between. The germline V gene has CDR1 LGHNA and CDR2 YSLEER. CDR3 in DNA: TGCGCCAGCAGCCAAGACAGGGCTTCCTACGAGCAGTACGTC. Translated: CASSQDRASYEQYV.

The CDR3 loop is CASSFGAQGEQYF. The DNA of the CDR3 is TGTGCCAGCAGCTTCGGGGCCCAGGGGGAGCAGTACTTC. The chain recombines TRBV11-1 with TRBJ2-7, with D possibly TRBD1 on 6 matching bases. Germline V gene lookup returns CDR1 SGHAT and CDR2 FQDESV (reference sequence). The length of the CDR3 is 13 residues. V lost 3 bases, J lost 7 bases, and 13 bases lay in between. Based on the CDR3 plus reference TRBV11-1 and TRBJ2-7, the full variable domain is EAEVAQSPRYKITEKSQAVAFWCDPISGHATLYWYRQILGQGPELLVQFQDESVVDDSQLPKDRFSAERLKGVDSTLKIQPAELGDSAMYLCASSFGAQGEQYFGPGTRLTVT.

The rearrangement links TRBV5-4 to TRBJ2-1; no reliable D call. This CDR3 contains 15 residues. Germline V gene sequence: CDR1 SGHNT, CDR2 YYREEE (reference sequence). Deletions cut 5 bases from V and 0 bases from J, with 12 bases between. CDR3 amino acids: CASSPGYLSYNEQFF. DNA of the CDR3: TGTGCCAGCAGTCCCGGTTATCTCTCCTACAATGAGCAGTTCTTC.

The rearrangement links TRBV28 to TRBJ2-5; no firm D call. Germline V gives CDR1 MDHEN, CDR2 SYDVKM. CDR3 length: 13 residues. Between the trimmed V and J ends, which lost 6 bases and 0 bases, there was a span of 8 bases. The DNA of the CDR3 is TGTGCCAGCAGAGAGGCCGACCAAGAGACCCAGTACTTC. Its translation is CASREADQETQYF.

This clone was counted once. V usage is TRBV7-9 and J usage is TRBJ2-7; TRBD2 matches 7 bases. Looked up from germline, CDR1 is SEHNR and CDR2 is FQNEAQ (reference sequence). The CDR3 sequence is 15 residues long. The junction had 9 bases not matched to a gene; V was cut back by 5 bases and J by 2 bases. CDR3 coding DNA: TGTGCCAGCAGCAGCCGTGGGACTATCCCCTACGAGCAGTACTTC. Translation gives CASSSRGTIPYEQYF.

The rearrangement uses TRBV7-8 and TRBJ1-3; no reliable D call. Germline lookup yields CDR1 SGHVS and CDR2 FQNEAQ. V lost 1 base, J lost 0 bases, and 10 bases lay in between. This CDR3 spans 16 amino acids. The CDR3 coding sequence is TGTGCCAGCAGCTTAGTCGCCGGGAACTCTGGAAACACCATATATTTT. Its protein is CASSLVAGNSGNTIYF. Using reference TRBV7-8 and TRBJ1-3 for the parts outside the CDR3, the full variable domain is GAGVSQSPRYKVAKRGQDVALRCDPISGHVSLFWYQQALGQGPEFLTYFQNEAQLDKSGLPSDRFFAERPEGSVSTLKIQRTQQEDSAVYLCASSLVAGNSGNTIYFGEGSWLTVV.

This chain uses TRBV11-2 with TRBJ2-1; 8 nucleotides agree with TRBD1. Germline V gene sequence: CDR1 SGHAT, CDR2 FQNNGV. The CDR3 runs to 15 residues. V was clipped by 1 base and J by 6 bases; unmatched bases: 5. The CDR3 DNA reads as TGTGCCAGCAGCTTAGCCAGGGGGCTTCGCAATGAGCAGTTCTTC. Its translation: CASSLARGLRNEQFF.

This chain links TRBV5-1 with TRBJ2-5; TRBD2 agrees at 9 bases. J was trimmed by 6 bases and V by 2 bases; bases with no gene match: 8. This CDR3 is built from 15 residues. Germline CDR1 SGHRS, CDR2 YFSETQ. The CDR3 here is CASSFGREGRKTQYF. As DNA, the CDR3 is TGCGCCAGCAGCTTCGGGCGGGAGGGTAGGAAGACCCAGTACTTC.

The chain joins TRBV27 to TRBJ1-2, with 12 bases fitting TRBD1. CDR1 MNHEY and CDR2 SMNVEV come from the germline V gene (reference sequence). V lost 3 bases and J lost 8; bases outside the gene matches: 10. This CDR3 region has 16 residues. The CDR3 loop reads CASSLFSGQGAGGYTF. In DNA, the CDR3 is TGTGCCAGCAGTTTGTTTTCGGGACAGGGGGCGGGGGGCTACACCTTC.

The chain combines TRBV7-7 with TRBJ2-2, with 12 nucleotides matching TRBD2. This CDR3 region has 16 residues. From germline, CDR1 is SSHAT and CDR2 FNYEAQ (reference sequence). With 5 bases clipped from V and 7 bases from J, the junction kept 8 bases outside the gene matches. CDR3 DNA: TGTGCCAGCAGCCGACTAGCGGGAGAAAGGGGCGGGGAGCTGTTTTTT. It yields the protein CASSRLAGERGGELFF.

This CDR3 reads CASSLKRGHRETQYF. In nucleotides, the CDR3 is TGTGCCAGCAGCTTAAAAAGGGGTCACCGGGAGACCCAGTACTTC. The chain has TRBV7-2 and TRBJ2-5, with a tentative D call TRBD1 (5 bases). The CDR3 is made up of 15 amino acids. The germline CDR1 and CDR2 sequences are SGHTA and FQGNSA. The ends were cut back, 2 bases at V and 5 bases at J, with 15 bases in the middle.

A few counts support this clone. The chain is built from TRBV5-4 and TRBJ1-2; unclear D gene. This CDR3 region has 12 residues. V was trimmed by 0 bases and J by 4 bases, leaving 4 bases between them. Germline-derived CDR1 and CDR2 are SGHNT and YYREEE (reference sequence). This CDR3 reads CASSLDSYGYTF. CDR3 sequence (DNA): TGTGCCAGCAGCTTGGACAGCTATGGCTACACCTTC.

This clone was observed a handful of times. The rearrangement links TRBV7-6 to TRBJ1-1; 8 positions match TRBD1. V lost 4 bases and J lost 4; bases outside the gene matches: 11. This CDR3 comprises 16 residues. Germline CDR1 and CDR2: SGHVS and FNYEAQ. CDR3 amino acids: CASSYLTGEVSTEAFF. CDR3 bases: TGTGCCAGCAGCTATTTGACAGGGGAGGTGAGCACTGAAGCTTTCTTT.

DNA of the CDR3: TGTGCCAGCAGCCCCGGGACTAGCGGGAGGGCCTTTTCAGATACGCAGTATTTT. Encoded protein: CASSPGTSGRAFSDTQYF. The rearrangement uses TRBV9 and TRBJ2-3; TRBD2 matches at 16 bases. The J segment lost 4 bases and the V segment lost 4 bases, leaving 9 bases of the junction unmatched. The CDR3 loop spans 18 amino acids. The germline gives CDR1 SGDLS, CDR2 YYNGEE.

V is TRBV20-1 and J is TRBJ1-1; D gene unclear. V was cut by 3 bases and J by 7 bases, with 9 bases left in between. From germline, CDR1 is DFQATT and CDR2 SNEGSKA (reference sequence). CDR3 length equals 11 residues. The CDR3 sequence: CSASWQVEAFF. CDR3 coding DNA: TGCAGTGCTAGCTGGCAGGTTGAAGCTTTCTTT.

V gene TRBV29-1 combines with J gene TRBJ2-7; D is unclear. Trimming shortened V by 2 bases and J by 2 bases, and 10 bases separated the two germline ends. The length of the CDR3 is 13 residues. Germline V gene data show CDR1 as SQVTM and CDR2 as ANQGSEA. The CDR3 DNA follows: TGCAGCGTTGAAATCCAGGCCGCCTACGAGCAGTACTTC. Its protein is CSVEIQAAYEQYF.

J is TRBJ2-3 and V is TRBV5-1, with TRBD2 matching over 9 bases. V dropped 4 bases and J dropped 3; count of bases not matched to a gene: 9. CDR1 and CDR2 (germline): SGHRS, YFSETQ. The CDR3 spans 16 residues. CDR3 in amino acids: CASSHLAGKDTDTQYF. The CDR3 DNA reads TGCGCCAGCAGCCATCTAGCGGGAAAAGATACAGATACGCAGTATTTT.